This record concerns one TCR beta chain sequence. This specimen belongs to a study of blood T cells in healthy people across ages. The use of a sample-barcoded 5' primer and a J-beta primer mix characterized a second PCR of roughly 7 to 11 cycles. A single record per CDR3 protein comes from TCRdb applying MiXCR to the 5' RACE reads. The sample comprises roughly 680,000 distinct CDR3 sequences, around 50% of which are singletons, and approximately 15% rests with the top ten. The CDR3 runs to 16 residues. V gave up 1 base and J gave up 0 bases, with 12 bases separating them. From germline, CDR1 is LGHDT and CDR2 YNNKEL (reference sequence).

The sample comprised blood. The J gene is TRBJ1-1, the V gene TRBV3-1; D is unclear. The sequence derives from a woman older than 75 in good health. The CDR3, as DNA: TGTGCCAGCAGCCAAGGCGCAGGAAATATGAACACTGAAGCTTTCTTT. It is translated as CASSQGAGNMNTEAFF.